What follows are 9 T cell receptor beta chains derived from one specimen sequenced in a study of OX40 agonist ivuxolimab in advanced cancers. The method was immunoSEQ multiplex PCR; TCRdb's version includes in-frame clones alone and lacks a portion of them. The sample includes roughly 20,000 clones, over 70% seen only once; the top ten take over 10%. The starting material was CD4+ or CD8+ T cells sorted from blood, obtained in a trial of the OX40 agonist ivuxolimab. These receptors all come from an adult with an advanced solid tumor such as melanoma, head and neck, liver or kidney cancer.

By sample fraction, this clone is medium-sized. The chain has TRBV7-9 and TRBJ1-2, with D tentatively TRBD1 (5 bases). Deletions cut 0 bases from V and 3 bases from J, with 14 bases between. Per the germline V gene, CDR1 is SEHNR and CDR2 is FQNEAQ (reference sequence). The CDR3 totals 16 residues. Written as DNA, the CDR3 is TGTGCCAGCAGCTTAGCGCCGAAACAGGCCGACTATGGCTACACCTTC. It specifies CASSLAPKQADYGYTF.

CDR3 amino acids: CASSVEAGRNTEAFF. The CDR3 region has the DNA TGTGCCAGCAGCGTAGAGGCAGGGCGCAACACTGAAGCTTTCTTT. The gene calls are TRBV9 and TRBJ1-1, with D perhaps TRBD1 (5 bases). V was shortened by 0 bases and J by 2 bases, with 11 bases between the two germline ends. This CDR3 has 15 residues. Germline V gene sequence: CDR1 SGDLS, CDR2 YYNGEE.

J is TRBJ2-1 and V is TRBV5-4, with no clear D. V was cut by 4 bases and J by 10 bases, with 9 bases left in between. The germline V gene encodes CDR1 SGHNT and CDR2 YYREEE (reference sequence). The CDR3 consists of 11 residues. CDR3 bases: TGTGCCAGCAGCCACCAACGGGAGCAGTTCTTC. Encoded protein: CASSHQREQFF.

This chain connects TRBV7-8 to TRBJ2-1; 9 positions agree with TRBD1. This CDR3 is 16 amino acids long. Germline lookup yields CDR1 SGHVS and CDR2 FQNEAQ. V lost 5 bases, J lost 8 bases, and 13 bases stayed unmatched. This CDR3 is CASSTPTGGGRHEQFF. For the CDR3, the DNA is TGTGCCAGCAGCACACCAACAGGGGGCGGGCGGCATGAGCAGTTCTTC.

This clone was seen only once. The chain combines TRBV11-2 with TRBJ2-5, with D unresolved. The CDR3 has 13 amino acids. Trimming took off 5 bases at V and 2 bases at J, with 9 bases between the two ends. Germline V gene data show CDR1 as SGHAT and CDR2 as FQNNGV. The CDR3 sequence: CASSITAQETQYF. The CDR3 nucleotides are TGTGCCAGCAGCATAACGGCACAAGAGACCCAGTACTTC.

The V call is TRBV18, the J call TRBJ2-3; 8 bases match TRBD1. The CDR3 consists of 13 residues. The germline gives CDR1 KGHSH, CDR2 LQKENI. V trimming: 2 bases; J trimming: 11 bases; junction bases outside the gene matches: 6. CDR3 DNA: TGTGCCAGCTCACCAGATATGGGACAGGAGCAGTATTTT. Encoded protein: CASSPDMGQEQYF.

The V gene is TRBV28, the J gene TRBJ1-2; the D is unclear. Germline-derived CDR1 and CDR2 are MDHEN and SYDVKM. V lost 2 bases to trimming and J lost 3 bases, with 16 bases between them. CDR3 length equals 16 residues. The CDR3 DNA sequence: TGTGCCAGCAGTTTAGTATTGTCTCGAATGGACTATGGCTACACCTTC. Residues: CASSLVLSRMDYGYTF.

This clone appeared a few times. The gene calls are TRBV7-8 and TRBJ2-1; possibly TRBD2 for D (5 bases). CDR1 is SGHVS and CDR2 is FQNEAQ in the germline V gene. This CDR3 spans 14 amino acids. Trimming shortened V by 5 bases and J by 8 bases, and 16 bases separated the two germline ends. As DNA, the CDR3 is TGTGCCAGCAGCGGACTGTCCCTTACATATGAGCAGTTCTTC. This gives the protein CASSGLSLTYEQFF.

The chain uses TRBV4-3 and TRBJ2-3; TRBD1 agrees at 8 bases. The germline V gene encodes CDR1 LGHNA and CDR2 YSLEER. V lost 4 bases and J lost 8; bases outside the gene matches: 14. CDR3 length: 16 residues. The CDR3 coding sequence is TGCGCCAGCAGCCGAGGGGGCAGGGGGCGACAGGCTACGCAGTATTTT. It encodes CASSRGGRGRQATQYF.